Described below is a single TCR beta chain sequence and its context. These data belong to a study of T cell changes during pregnancy in multiple sclerosis. Produced via immunoSEQ multiplex PCR; TCRdb's table is partial and in-frame only. The sample shows about 130,000 clones, roughly 96% of them seen only once. The trim removed 5 bases at V and 4 bases at J, leaving 6 bases unmatched. CDR1 is LNHDA and CDR2 is SQIVND in the germline V gene (reference sequence). The CDR3 has 14 residues. The clonotype was recovered from a female donor with multiple sclerosis, enrolled in a pregnancy study. Sequences were derived from peripheral blood, sampled after pregnancy. The chain joins TRBV19 to TRBJ2-5; 8 nucleotides align to TRBD2. The CDR3 region is CASSGGGRIETQYF. The CDR3 DNA sequence: TGTGCCAGTAGTGGCGGCGGGAGGATAGAGACCCAGTACTTC.